This T cell receptor beta chain was sequenced in a study of patients and donors after allogeneic stem cell transplantation. In this sample, this clonotype turned up a few times. Via MiXCR, TCRdb re-called the RT-PCR reads, giving one row per CDR3 protein. The top ten hold 60% to 65% of the sample, which has about 88,000 distinct CDR3 sequences, around 46% seen once. The V end was cut by 2 bases, the J end by 4 bases, with 11 bases between. The CDR3 totals 14 residues. This TCR came from a human donor who was either an allogeneic HSCT recipient or a stem cell or donor lymphocyte infusion donor (not recorded which). It is not recorded whose cells these are; they may come from a transplant donor. The sample comprised blood, either unsorted or a sorted T cell fraction (not recorded which). V usage is TRBV12-3 or TRBV12-4 and J usage is TRBJ1-2, with D possibly TRBD1 on 5 matching bases. CDR3 sequence reads: CASSLFLTAYGYTF. The CDR3 DNA follows: TGTGCCAGCAGTTTATTTTTGACAGCCTATGGCTACACCTTC.